Listed here is a single T cell receptor beta chain. No antigen is known for it. No quality values exist for individual bases; no much larger clone is one base distant. Read against the paper, the sample's time point label means: more than 3 weeks on oral tofacitinib. According to the study, the label for this sample's treatment or condition signals: oral pan-JAK inhibitor, 5-10 mg twice daily. Peripheral blood and lesional scalp punch biopsies were obtained from patients with alopecia areata. After PBMCs were isolated by density centrifugation and stained for CD3, CD4 and CD8, a FACSAria was used to sort CD4+ and CD8+ T cells. V has 1 base trimmed and J has 5 bases trimmed; junction bases matching no gene number 7. In the germline V gene (reference sequence), CDR1 corresponds to GTSNPN and CDR2 to SVGIG. Taken from cysteine to phenylalanine, the CDR3 has 15 residues. Just the 45-base CDR3 DNA is kept, in frame starting at base 1.

The sample comes from a study of CD8+ T cells in alopecia areata (dated by TCRdb to the late 2010s). In terms of the full investigation: The treated patients, all with moderate-to-severe alopecia areata, were enrolled in an open-label pilot trial of oral tofacitinib given at 5 to 10 mg twice daily. Biopsies were taken from tofacitinib-treated patients at baseline and again at 4 and 24 weeks into treatment, and several of those patients also had a later scalp biopsy. immunoSEQ multiplex PCR using 35 Vbeta forward primers and 13 Jbeta reverse primers was used to amplify TCRbeta CDR3 regions. RNA was extracted with the PAXgene miRNA kit for fixed scalp, the miRNeasy kit for PBMCs, and the RNeasy kit for mouse skin. Disease severity in treated patients was measured with the SALT score, which quantifies the percentage of affected scalp surface area. Scalp clonality was compared across normal scalp (n=4), patchy alopecia areata scalp (n=8), and alopecia totalis/universalis scalp (n=8). Scalp tissue and sorted CD4+ and CD8+ peripheral blood T cells from patchy and totalis/universalis alopecia areata patients and from healthy controls were covered by human TCRbeta sequencing. In both human patients and the C3H/HeJ mouse model, the study applied high-throughput TCRbeta sequencing to look at T cell clonal expansion in alopecia areata. Tofacitinib was administered for 6 to 18 months, and 6 months of follow-up off drug were then conducted to assess delayed response and recurrence. What the authors observed across the whole study: Many expanded lesional clones persisted in scalp and blood during tofacitinib treatment, which may partly explain relapse after stopping treatment. Tofacitinib significantly lowered scalp clonality and the number of expanded CD8+ clones among the top 100 scalp clones. TCR sequences shared between patients were less clear than in mice, possibly partly because of HLA diversity in the patient population. Compared with normal scalp, lesional scalp had higher clonality and more expanded CD8+ clones, particularly in alopecia totalis/universalis, a pattern that suggests antigenic drive. Unlike mouse skin, which is dominated by gammadelta T cells, normal human skin has resident alphabeta T cells that are also sequenced, and this complicates analysis of the scalp TCR repertoire. The treated cohort was small, with a single nonresponder, so links between baseline CD8+ expansion and response need larger studies.

The library was produced with the immunoSEQ multiplex PCR assay. To provide template for TCR sequencing, every sample had RNA extracted and reverse transcribed into cDNA. SuperScript III was used to make first-strand cDNA, primed with a 2:1 mix of oligo-dT and random hexamers. Amplification bias was assessed with a synthetic immune receptor repertoire, and residual bias was removed computationally. Regarding the original processing steps: Raw reads were preprocessed to remove errors, and CDR3 was defined according to IMGT conventions as the region from the conserved cysteine to phenylalanine. Clonality was computed by normalizing Shannon entropy by log2 of the number of productive unique TCRs and subtracting the result from 1. Whether scalp clones were CD4 or CD8 was inferred by matching scalp TCRbeta sequences against CD4 and CD8 repertoires sorted from blood. The source is immuneACCESS, and TCRdb retained only in-frame sequences with V and J called. Part of the clones is not carried over; for the studies checked, unresolved V genes explain less than half of this, and the remainder is unexplained. Clone size and V and J calls were adopted from that table, with D and trimming inferred from the DNA. Here the sample has 150,000 to 250,000 clones; approximately 60% occur a single time. The ten biggest clones cover roughly 3.3% of the sample.

This TCR derives from a human donor with alopecia areata. The source material was CD4+ T cells sorted from blood, sampled at week 4, from a patient treated with tofacitinib. The chain links TRBV30 with TRBJ2-5; 10 middle bases align to TRBD2. Read as DNA, the sequence is TGTGCCTGGAGTGATAGCGGGGGGCCAGGGGAGACCCAGTACTTC. Its coded protein is CAWSDSGGPGETQYF. Full variable domain (CDR3 extended with the reference TRBV30 and TRBJ2-5 proteins): SQTIHQWPATLVQPVGSPLSLECTVEGTSNPNLYWYRQAAGRGLQLLFYSVGIGQISSEVPQNLSASRPQDRQFILSSKKLLLSDSGFYLCAWSDSGGPGETQYFGPGTRLLVL.